These 27 T cell receptor beta chains were all obtained from the same sample, sequenced in a study of shared clonotypes between healthy human individuals (dated by TCRdb to 2019 to 2021). Library preparation used the immunoSEQ multiplex PCR assay. Entries here come from immuneACCESS through TCRdb and include only in-frame sequences with V and J called. Some clones fail to appear in such tables; in the studies checked, an unresolved V gene covers under half of the shortfall, and the cause of the remainder is unknown. This sample holds 2 million to 2.5 million clones; 95% were observed only once. The ten largest clonotypes hold under 0.15% of the sample. Sequenced: naive CD4+ T cells sorted from blood. The sample's cell subset or site label, decoded: CD45RA+ positively selected. Receptor source: a man between 18 and 35 years old in good health.

As for this clone: An end of the junction differs from the germline gene, which may be a read error. The chain has TRBV2 and TRBJ2-7; possibly TRBD1 for D (5 bases). Germline V CDR1 and CDR2: SNHLY, FYNNEI. This CDR3 has 12 residues. The CDR3 sequence is CASSEEIGARLF. The CDR3 nucleotides are TGTGCCAGCAGTGAAGAGATAGGGGCACGACTCTTC.

The gene calls are TRBV6-6 and TRBJ2-1; the D gene is possibly TRBD1 (5 bases). Germline loops: CDR1 MNHNY, CDR2 SVGAGI (reference sequence). The CDR3 runs to 15 residues. With 7 bases removed from V and 6 bases from J, the gap between germline ends came to 19 bases. For the CDR3, the DNA is TGTGCCAGCATCAAAGGGGATAGGGCGAGCAATGAGCAGTTCTTC. Residues: CASIKGDRASNEQFF.

V is TRBV10-1 and J is TRBJ2-2; D gene ambiguous. CDR1 WNHNN and CDR2 SYGVQD come from the germline V gene (reference sequence). The V end was cut by 6 bases, the J end by 4 bases, with 12 bases between. CDR3 length equals 14 residues. The CDR3 protein is CASSPRTPTGELFF. The CDR3 region has the DNA TGCGCCAGCAGCCCCAGGACCCCCACCGGGGAGCTGTTTTTT.

V gene TRBV9 combines with J gene TRBJ2-5; D possibly matches TRBD1 or TRBD2 (5 bases each). Germline CDR1 and CDR2: SGDLS and YYNGEE. This CDR3 contains 14 residues. The V end lost 0 bases, the J end lost 7 bases, and 13 bases lay between the germline ends. Written as DNA, the CDR3 is TGTGCCAGCAGCGTAGTTGGGGGTCAGGGGACCCAGTACTTC. Translated: CASSVVGGQGTQYF.

The chain recombines TRBV7-2 with TRBJ1-2, with TRBD1 matching over 9 bases. The CDR3 runs 15 residues. V was pared by 9 bases and J by 5 bases, with 13 bases of the junction left unmatched. CDR1 and CDR2 from the germline V gene are SGHTA and FQGNSA. In nucleotides, the CDR3 is TGTGCCAGACTACCCTTTAGGGACAGGGAGTATGGCTACACCTTC. Translated, it gives CARLPFRDREYGYTF.

This clone was observed once. This same CDR3 is encoded by further DNA sequences in the sample. V usage is TRBV5-4 and J usage is TRBJ2-3; no clear D gene. The CDR3 spans 14 residues. CDR1 and CDR2 (germline): SGHNT, YYREEE (reference sequence). The V end was cut by 0 bases, the J end by 3 bases, with 8 bases between. The CDR3 bases are TGTGCCAGCAGCTTGGATCGTGGTACAGATACGCAGTATTTT. Translation: CASSLDRGTDTQYF.

The gene calls are TRBV7-2 and TRBJ1-1, with unresolved D. Per germline, CDR1 SGHTA and CDR2 FQGNSA. Trimming left V 1 base short and J 4 bases short, with 10 bases between. The CDR3 extends over 14 amino acids. CDR3 coding DNA: TGTGCCAGCAGCTTAGAGAGAACGGGCACTGAAGCTTTCTTT. Its translation: CASSLERTGTEAFF. Full variable domain (remainder filled in from reference TRBV7-2 and TRBJ1-1): GAGVSQSPSNKVTEKGKDVELRCDPISGHTALYWYRQSLGQGLEFLIYFQGNSAPDKSGLPSDRFSAERTGGSVSTLTIQRTQQEDSAVYLCASSLERTGTEAFFGQGTRLTVV.

As for this clone: A much larger clone lies a single base off, so this may be a read error. J is TRBJ2-3 and V is TRBV11-1; D is ambiguous. V was trimmed by 2 bases and J by 3 bases, leaving 0 bases between them. Germline lookup yields CDR1 SGHAT and CDR2 FQDESV (reference sequence). The CDR3 has 11 amino acids. The CDR3 sequence is CASSLTDTQYF. CDR3 in DNA: TGTGCCAGCAGCTTAACAGATACGCAGTATTTT.

The chain couples TRBV6-5 to TRBJ2-4; no definite D call. Trimming took off 5 bases at V and 7 bases at J, with 18 bases between the two ends. Germline CDR1 MNHEY, CDR2 SVGAGI. The CDR3 covers 15 residues. CDR3 nucleotide sequence: TGTGCCAGCAGTCAGCTTCGGGCTCTGGGGAACATTCAGTACTTC. It codes for CASSQLRALGNIQYF.

The V gene is TRBV7-2, the J gene TRBJ2-5; 7 nucleotides agree with TRBD1. J lost 5 bases, V lost 4 bases, and 7 bases had no gene match. Germline CDR1 reads SGHTA; CDR2 reads FQGNSA. The CDR3 is 14 amino acids. CDR3: CASSSGWGQETQYF. CDR3 DNA sequence: TGTGCCAGCAGCTCTGGGTGGGGACAGGAGACCCAGTACTTC.

About this clone itself: The sample has other DNA sequences that encode this CDR3 too. The chain employs TRBV30 and TRBJ1-2; 8 bases line up with TRBD1. Per the germline V gene, CDR1 is GTSNPN and CDR2 is SVGIG (reference sequence). The CDR3 totals 12 residues. With 5 bases clipped from V and 4 bases from J, the junction kept 3 bases outside the gene matches. DNA for the CDR3: TGTGCCTGGGAGACAGGGGTCTATGGCTACACCTTC. This sequence encodes CAWETGVYGYTF.

This clone came up once. The genes are TRBV5-4 and TRBJ2-3; D not resolved. The ends were cut back, 1 base at V and 0 bases at J, with 12 bases in the middle. The CDR3 has 16 amino acids. CDR1 is SGHNT, CDR2 YYREEE, per germline (reference sequence). The CDR3 coding sequence is TGTGCCAGCAGCTTGATTGGCGGAACTAGCACAGATACGCAGTATTTT. Its protein is CASSLIGGTSTDTQYF.

The chain couples TRBV9 to TRBJ1-3; D gene ambiguous. Trimming cost V 5 bases and J 3 bases, with 9 bases left between them. This CDR3 contains 13 residues. The germline CDR1 and CDR2 sequences are SGDLS and YYNGEE. The CDR3 nucleotides are TGTGCCAGCAGTGAAGGGAGTGGAAACACCATATATTTT. Protein: CASSEGSGNTIYF.

The chain joins TRBV6-6 to TRBJ1-6; no clear D gene. V was clipped by 2 bases and J by 4 bases, with 12 bases between them. The CDR3 loop spans 16 amino acids. The germline V gene has CDR1 MNHNY and CDR2 SVGAGI (reference sequence). The CDR3, as DNA: TGTGCCAGCAGTTACGGGGTGGAAATTTATAATTCACCCCTCCACTTT. Amino acids: CASSYGVEIYNSPLHF.

This clone was seen once. This sequence joins TRBV6-1 and TRBJ2-3; no clear D. The V end lost 4 bases, the J end lost 3 bases, and 8 bases lay between the germline ends. The CDR3 extends over 13 amino acids. The germline V gene has CDR1 MNHNS and CDR2 SASEGT. The DNA of the CDR3 is TGTGCCAGCAGTGCCCACGGAACAGATACGCAGTATTTT. It encodes CASSAHGTDTQYF.

The chain has TRBV6-1 and TRBJ1-1, with TRBD1 identical over 8 bases. Germline V CDR1 and CDR2: MNHNS, SASEGT. With 4 bases clipped from V and 11 bases from J, the junction kept 9 bases outside the gene matches. CDR3 length: 13 residues. CDR3 in DNA: TGTGCCAGCAGTGGGTTACCGACAGGGGAGGCTTTCTTT. Its translation: CASSGLPTGEAFF.

Notes on this clone: Its ends do not fully match the called genes, so a read error is possible. CDR3 nucleotides: TGCAGCAGTGGGACTAGCGGGGGTCTGAACTTC. Translated: CSSGTSGGLNF. J is TRBJ2-5 and V is TRBV29-1, with 14 bases lining up with TRBD2. The germline V gene has CDR1 SQVTM and CDR2 ANQGSEA. The length of the CDR3 is 11 residues.

This clone was seen just once. CDR3 loop: CASSFQGARSPLHF. Here the CDR3 DNA reads TGTGCCAGCAGCTTTCAGGGGGCGCGGTCACCCCTCCACTTT. The chain employs TRBV11-2 and TRBJ1-6; 8 nucleotides match TRBD1. CDR3 length equals 14 residues. The germline V gene has CDR1 SGHAT and CDR2 FQNNGV. The ends lost 3 bases at V and 10 bases at J; junction bases unmatched: 5.

The rearrangement joins TRBV27 to TRBJ2-7; D is possibly TRBD2 (7 bases). The CDR3 runs 14 residues. Germline V gene lookup returns CDR1 MNHEY and CDR2 SMNVEV (reference sequence). Trimming pared 10 bases from V and 0 bases from J, leaving 16 bases between. The CDR3 coding sequence is TGTGCCACCAACGCGGGGGCTTACTCCTACGAGCAGTACTTC. This encodes CATNAGAYSYEQYF.

The V call is TRBV6-6, the J call TRBJ2-7; D gene ambiguous. With 6 bases removed from V and 6 bases from J, the gap between germline ends came to 12 bases. Germline CDR1 MNHNY, CDR2 SVGAGI (reference sequence). The CDR3 is 12 amino acids. The CDR3 is CASSLGMGEQYF. DNA for the CDR3: TGTGCCAGCAGCCTGGGAATGGGCGAGCAGTACTTC.

The chain recombines TRBV9 with TRBJ2-2; the D is unclear. Germline CDR1 and CDR2: SGDLS and YYNGEE. There are 13 residues in the CDR3. V dropped 3 bases and J dropped 0 bases, with 3 bases sitting between them. The CDR3 bases are TGTGCCAGCAGCGGTCCGAACACCGGGGAGCTGTTTTTT. It yields the protein CASSGPNTGELFF.

This clone was recorded once. This sequence joins TRBV11-2 and TRBJ2-5; D is uncertain. This CDR3 has 18 residues. The V gene's germline CDR1 is SGHAT and CDR2 FQNNGV. V lost 1 base to trimming and J lost 4 bases, with 22 bases between them. The CDR3 loop reads CASSLAGRGRGRPETQYF. Written as DNA, the CDR3 is TGTGCCAGCAGCTTAGCAGGTCGTGGACGAGGAAGGCCAGAGACCCAGTACTTC.

The CDR3 DNA follows: TGTGCCAGCAGTCTCCGGGGAGCCGGAGCTTTCTTT. It codes for CASSLRGAGAFF. This sequence joins TRBV28 and TRBJ1-1, with unresolved D. CDR3 size: 12 residues. CDR1 and CDR2 from the germline V gene are MDHEN and SYDVKM. The germline V and J ends were trimmed by 5 bases and 10 bases, with 14 bases remaining between them.

About this clone itself: Other DNA sequences in this sample translate to the same CDR3. The rearrangement links TRBV5-6 to TRBJ2-7; D remains ambiguous. Trimming took 0 bases from V and 2 from J, leaving 3 bases between them. The CDR3 loop spans 12 amino acids. Germline V gene data show CDR1 as SGHDT and CDR2 as YYEEEE. The CDR3 nucleotides read TGTGCCAGCAGCTTGGGAGCCTACGAGCAGTACTTC. Translating gives CASSLGAYEQYF.

V and J are TRBV28 and TRBJ1-2; D is possibly TRBD1 (5 bases). The CDR3 is 16 amino acids. Germline assignment: CDR1 MDHEN and CDR2 SYDVKM. V was clipped by 6 bases and J by 5 bases, with 22 bases between them. Here the CDR3 reads CASRRGPVPLAYGYTF. CDR3 DNA: TGTGCCAGCAGGAGGGGCCCAGTCCCCCTAGCTTATGGCTACACCTTC.

The chain recombines TRBV9 with TRBJ2-5, with D perhaps TRBD2 (6 bases). Germline CDR1 SGDLS, CDR2 YYNGEE. V was clipped by 0 bases and J by 5 bases, with 14 bases between them. The CDR3 is made up of 15 amino acids. The CDR3 loop reads CASSVVGRDGETQYF. In nucleotides, the CDR3 is TGTGCCAGCAGCGTAGTGGGGCGGGATGGCGAGACCCAGTACTTC. Full variable domain (missing parts from reference TRBV9 and TRBJ2-5): DSGVTQTPKHLITATGQRVTLRCSPRSGDLSVYWYQQSLDQGLQFLIQYYNGEERAKGNILERFSAQQFPDLHSELNLSSLELGDSALYFCASSVVGRDGETQYFGPGTRLLVL.

This chain connects TRBV10-3 to TRBJ1-3; TRBD1 is a possible D gene (5 bases). Germline V gives CDR1 ENHRY, CDR2 SYGVKD. The CDR3 length is 13 residues. Trimming took 8 bases from V and 6 from J, leaving 14 bases between them. The CDR3 here is CAIGGGYENTIYF. DNA for the CDR3: TGTGCCATCGGCGGGGGATATGAAAACACCATATATTTT.